This T cell receptor beta chain was obtained from a study of kidney transplant recipient with SARS-CoV-2 infection. As concerns this clonotype: A much larger clone differs by one base, so this may be a read error.

TCRdb re-analysed the reads in MiXCR, keeping a single row per CDR3 protein. The table records 200,000 to 250,000 distinct CDR3 sequences, more than 25% of them present only once. This CDR3 region has 15 residues. Germline CDR1 reads MNHEY; CDR2 reads SMNVEV (reference sequence). The source was a blood sample, collected at baseline and on roughly day 110 from a kidney transplant recipient. The receptor comes from a male patient aged 30 to 40 who had COVID-19 and was a kidney transplant recipient. Some T cells may be transferred from the graft donor. This sequence joins TRBV27 and TRBJ1-2; perhaps TRBD1 as D (5 bases). CDR3 residues: CASSPTGWGDYGHTF. In nucleotides, the CDR3 is TGTGCCAGCAGTCCAACAGGATGGGGAGACTATGGCCACACCTTC.